The entry that follows covers one T cell receptor (beta chain) sequence. The data were obtained in a study of blood T cell repertoires in COVID-19. There are 12 residues in the CDR3. V lost 0 bases and J 11 bases, leaving 9 bases between the germline ends. CDR1 SGDLS and CDR2 YYNGEE come from the germline V gene. The protocol was immunoSEQ multiplex PCR, while the TCRdb copy is restricted to in-frame clones and leaves out a portion. Here the sample spans over 200,000 clones, nearly 90% being singletons. Sequenced material: peripheral blood. The gene calls are TRBV9 and TRBJ1-5; no clear D. The sequence was collected from a young woman who had recovered from COVID-19. The CDR3 nucleotides are TGTGCCAGCAGCGTAGCAAGAACAGCCCAGCATTTT. It yields the protein CASSVARTAQHF. The variable domain in full, completed from reference TRBV9 and TRBJ1-5, reads DSGVTQTPKHLITATGQRVTLRCSPRSGDLSVYWYQQSLDQGLQFLIQYYNGEERAKGNILERFSAQQFPDLHSELNLSSLELGDSALYFCASSVARTAQHFGDGTRLSIL.